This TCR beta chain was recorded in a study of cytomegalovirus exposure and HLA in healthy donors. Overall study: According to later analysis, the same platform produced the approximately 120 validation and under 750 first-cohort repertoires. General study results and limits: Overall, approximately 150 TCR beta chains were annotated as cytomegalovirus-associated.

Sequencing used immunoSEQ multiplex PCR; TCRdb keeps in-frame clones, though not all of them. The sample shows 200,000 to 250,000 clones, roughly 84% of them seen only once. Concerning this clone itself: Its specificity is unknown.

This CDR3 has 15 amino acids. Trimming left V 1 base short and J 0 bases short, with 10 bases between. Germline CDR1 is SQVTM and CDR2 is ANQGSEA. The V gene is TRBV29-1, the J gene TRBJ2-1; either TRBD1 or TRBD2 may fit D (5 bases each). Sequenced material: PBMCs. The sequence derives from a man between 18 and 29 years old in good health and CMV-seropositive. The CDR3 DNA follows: TGCAGCGTTGAAGCGGGGACGAGCTCCTACAATGAGCAGTTCTTC. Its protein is CSVEAGTSSYNEQFF.